The rows below give T cell receptor beta chains drawn from one sample of a study of blood T cells in healthy people across ages. TCRdb fed the 5' RACE reads into MiXCR, producing one record per CDR3 protein. The sample contains 800,000 to 1,000,000 distinct CDR3 sequences, 40% to 60% of which appear only once. Sequencing input: blood. The receptors were gathered from a man aged 25-45 years in good health. Each CDR3 is given with its conserved first and last residue. A D gene is named only where the DNA matches it firmly. Clone size is not always given. Where it is, it says once, few, many or a class for expanded clones.

j_gene: TRBJ2-7; v_gene: TRBV29-1; d_gene: TRBD1; abundance: few; CDR3nt: TGCAGCGTTCGTCCCGGGACAGGGGACTACGAGCAGTACTTC; CDR3aa: CSVRPGTGDYEQYF
j_gene: TRBJ2-4; v_gene: TRBV20-1; d_gene: TRBD2; abundance: .; CDR3nt: TGCAGCACAAGCGGGGGTAGAGGGCAAAACATTCAGTACTTC; CDR3aa: CSTSGGRGQNIQYF
j_gene: TRBJ2-5; v_gene: TRBV11-2; d_gene: TRBD2; abundance: .; CDR3nt: TGTGCCAGCCGGAGCGGGAAGACCCAGTACTTC; CDR3aa: CASRSGKTQYF
j_gene: TRBJ1-6; v_gene: TRBV6-6; d_gene: .; abundance: .; CDR3nt: TGTGCCAGCAGTTACGCTTCGGCTTCACCCCTCCACTTT; CDR3aa: CASSYASASPLHF
j_gene: TRBJ1-2; v_gene: TRBV28; d_gene: .; abundance: .; CDR3nt: TGTGCCAGCAGTTTAAGGGCGAGCTATGGCTACACCTTC; CDR3aa: CASSLRASYGYTF
j_gene: TRBJ2-3; v_gene: TRBV7-2; d_gene: TRBD2; abundance: .; CDR3nt: TGTGCCGGCAGCACCCCTAGCGGAACGCAGTATTTT; CDR3aa: CAGSTPSGTQYF
j_gene: TRBJ2-6; v_gene: TRBV11-1; d_gene: .; abundance: few; CDR3nt: TGTGCCAGCAGCGATGTATGGCGGGTCTCTGGGGCCAACGTCCTGACTTTC; CDR3aa: CASSDVWRVSGANVLTF
j_gene: TRBJ1-4; v_gene: TRBV7-9; d_gene: .; abundance: few; CDR3nt: TGTGCCAGCAGCCCCCAGCCTGCCTCGGCGGGTGAAAAACTGTTTTTT; CDR3aa: CASSPQPASAGEKLFF
j_gene: TRBJ2-1; v_gene: TRBV7-9; d_gene: .; abundance: .; CDR3nt: TGTGCCAGCAGATACCCCGTCGTGGACAATGAGCAGTTCTTC; CDR3aa: CASRYPVVDNEQFF
j_gene: TRBJ2-7; v_gene: TRBV4-3; d_gene: .; abundance: many; CDR3nt: TGCGCCAGCAGCCAAGATGGGGGTGGCGAGCAGTACTTC; CDR3aa: CASSQDGGGEQYF
j_gene: TRBJ2-4; v_gene: TRBV20-1; d_gene: .; abundance: .; CDR3nt: TGCAGTGCTCCCGTGGGGGCTGGAGAGCAGTACTTC; CDR3aa: CSAPVGAGEQYF
j_gene: TRBJ1-1; v_gene: TRBV29-1; d_gene: .; abundance: .; CDR3nt: TGCAGCTTCTTAAATGACAGGAGCACTGAAGCTTTCTTT; CDR3aa: CSFLNDRSTEAFF
j_gene: TRBJ2-2; v_gene: TRBV5-6; d_gene: TRBD2; abundance: few; CDR3nt: TGTGCCAGCAGCCCCACTATAGGCGGGGGGCCAGGTACCGGGGAGCTGTTTTTT; CDR3aa: CASSPTIGGGPGTGELFF
j_gene: TRBJ2-1; v_gene: TRBV6-1; d_gene: .; abundance: .; CDR3nt: TGTGCCAGCAGTGAAAGGGCGGTAGGGAATGAGCAGTTCTTC; CDR3aa: CASSERAVGNEQFF
j_gene: TRBJ1-2; v_gene: TRBV7-2; d_gene: .; abundance: few; CDR3nt: TGTGCCAGCAGCTTAGTGCAGAACTATGGCTACACCTTC; CDR3aa: CASSLVQNYGYTF
j_gene: TRBJ2-1; v_gene: TRBV6-1; d_gene: .; abundance: .; CDR3nt: TGTGCCAGCAGGTCCGGGACAAATAAAAACAATGAGCAGTTCTTC; CDR3aa: CASRSGTNKNNEQFF
j_gene: TRBJ1-5; v_gene: TRBV6-5; d_gene: .; abundance: .; CDR3nt: TGTGCCAGCAGTTACGTTGGGATCGGTAATCAGCCCCAGCATTTT; CDR3aa: CASSYVGIGNQPQHF
j_gene: TRBJ2-3; v_gene: TRBV9; d_gene: .; abundance: .; CDR3nt: TGTGCCAGCAGCGTAGACAGGGTCTCTAGCACAGATACGCAGTATTTT; CDR3aa: CASSVDRVSSTDTQYF
j_gene: TRBJ1-2; v_gene: TRBV28; d_gene: TRBD1; abundance: .; CDR3nt: TGTGCCAGCAGAGGACAGGAAGAACTAGTTAACTATGGCTACACCTTC; CDR3aa: CASRGQEELVNYGYTF
j_gene: TRBJ2-7; v_gene: TRBV11-1; d_gene: .; abundance: .; CDR3nt: TGTGCCAGCAGCAAGACGGCCGCCTCCTACGAGCAGTACTTC; CDR3aa: CASSKTAASYEQYF
j_gene: TRBJ2-3; v_gene: TRBV6-5; d_gene: .; abundance: .; CDR3nt: TGTGCCAGCAGTTACATCGGGGGCACAGATACGCAGTATTTT; CDR3aa: CASSYIGGTDTQYF
j_gene: TRBJ1-6; v_gene: TRBV6-1; d_gene: .; abundance: .; CDR3nt: TGTGCCAGTTCTACAGGCCAAGATTCACCCCTCCACTTT; CDR3aa: CASSTGQDSPLHF
j_gene: TRBJ2-7; v_gene: TRBV3-1; d_gene: .; abundance: .; CDR3nt: TGTGCCAGCAGCAACTGGCTCGAGGCGGGCGAGCAGTACTTC; CDR3aa: CASSNWLEAGEQYF
j_gene: TRBJ2-7; v_gene: TRBV6-1; d_gene: TRBD2; abundance: few; CDR3nt: TGTGCCAGCAGTGCACTAGCGGGGGGAGACTACGAGCAGTACTTC; CDR3aa: CASSALAGGDYEQYF
j_gene: TRBJ2-7; v_gene: TRBV3-1; d_gene: TRBD1; abundance: few; CDR3nt: TGTGCCAGCAGCCCCGGGACAGACAACTACGAGCAGTACTTC; CDR3aa: CASSPGTDNYEQYF
j_gene: TRBJ2-2; v_gene: TRBV28; d_gene: .; abundance: .; CDR3nt: TGTGCCAGCAGTTTGTTGGGCCCCGCGAACACCGGGGAGCTGTTTTTT; CDR3aa: CASSLLGPANTGELFF
j_gene: TRBJ2-7; v_gene: TRBV6-5; d_gene: TRBD1; abundance: .; CDR3nt: TGTGCCAGCATTCCAGTCGCGGGGACAGGGACCTACGAGCAGTACTTC; CDR3aa: CASIPVAGTGTYEQYF
j_gene: TRBJ2-1; v_gene: TRBV20-1; d_gene: .; abundance: .; CDR3nt: TGCAGTGCTAGAGAGTTGGGCAGGAGCTCCTACAATGAGCAGTTCTTC; CDR3aa: CSARELGRSSYNEQFF
j_gene: TRBJ2-7; v_gene: TRBV20-1; d_gene: .; abundance: few; CDR3nt: TGCAGTGCTAGAGGAAAAGGGGCTAGTGAAGGCCGCGAGCAGTACTTC; CDR3aa: CSARGKGASEGREQYF
j_gene: TRBJ2-7; v_gene: TRBV7-2; d_gene: .; abundance: few; CDR3nt: TGTGCCAGCAGCTTAGATACTGTCGAGCAGTACTTC; CDR3aa: CASSLDTVEQYF
j_gene: TRBJ2-5; v_gene: TRBV27; d_gene: .; abundance: .; CDR3nt: TGTGCCAGCAGAGCCCCCGACAGATATGTAGGGACCCAGTACTTC; CDR3aa: CASRAPDRYVGTQYF
j_gene: TRBJ2-1; v_gene: TRBV20-1; d_gene: .; abundance: .; CDR3nt: TGCAGTGCTAGAAAAGGTCCTACCTACAATGAGCAGTTCTTC; CDR3aa: CSARKGPTYNEQFF
j_gene: TRBJ2-4; v_gene: TRBV3-1; d_gene: TRBD1; abundance: .; CDR3nt: TGTGCCAGCAGCCTACGGACAGGGTCAAACATTCAGTACTTC; CDR3aa: CASSLRTGSNIQYF
j_gene: TRBJ2-1; v_gene: TRBV3-1; d_gene: TRBD2; abundance: few; CDR3nt: TGTGCCAGCAGCTCTCTAGCGGGGGTACTCAATGAGCAGTTCTTC; CDR3aa: CASSSLAGVLNEQFF